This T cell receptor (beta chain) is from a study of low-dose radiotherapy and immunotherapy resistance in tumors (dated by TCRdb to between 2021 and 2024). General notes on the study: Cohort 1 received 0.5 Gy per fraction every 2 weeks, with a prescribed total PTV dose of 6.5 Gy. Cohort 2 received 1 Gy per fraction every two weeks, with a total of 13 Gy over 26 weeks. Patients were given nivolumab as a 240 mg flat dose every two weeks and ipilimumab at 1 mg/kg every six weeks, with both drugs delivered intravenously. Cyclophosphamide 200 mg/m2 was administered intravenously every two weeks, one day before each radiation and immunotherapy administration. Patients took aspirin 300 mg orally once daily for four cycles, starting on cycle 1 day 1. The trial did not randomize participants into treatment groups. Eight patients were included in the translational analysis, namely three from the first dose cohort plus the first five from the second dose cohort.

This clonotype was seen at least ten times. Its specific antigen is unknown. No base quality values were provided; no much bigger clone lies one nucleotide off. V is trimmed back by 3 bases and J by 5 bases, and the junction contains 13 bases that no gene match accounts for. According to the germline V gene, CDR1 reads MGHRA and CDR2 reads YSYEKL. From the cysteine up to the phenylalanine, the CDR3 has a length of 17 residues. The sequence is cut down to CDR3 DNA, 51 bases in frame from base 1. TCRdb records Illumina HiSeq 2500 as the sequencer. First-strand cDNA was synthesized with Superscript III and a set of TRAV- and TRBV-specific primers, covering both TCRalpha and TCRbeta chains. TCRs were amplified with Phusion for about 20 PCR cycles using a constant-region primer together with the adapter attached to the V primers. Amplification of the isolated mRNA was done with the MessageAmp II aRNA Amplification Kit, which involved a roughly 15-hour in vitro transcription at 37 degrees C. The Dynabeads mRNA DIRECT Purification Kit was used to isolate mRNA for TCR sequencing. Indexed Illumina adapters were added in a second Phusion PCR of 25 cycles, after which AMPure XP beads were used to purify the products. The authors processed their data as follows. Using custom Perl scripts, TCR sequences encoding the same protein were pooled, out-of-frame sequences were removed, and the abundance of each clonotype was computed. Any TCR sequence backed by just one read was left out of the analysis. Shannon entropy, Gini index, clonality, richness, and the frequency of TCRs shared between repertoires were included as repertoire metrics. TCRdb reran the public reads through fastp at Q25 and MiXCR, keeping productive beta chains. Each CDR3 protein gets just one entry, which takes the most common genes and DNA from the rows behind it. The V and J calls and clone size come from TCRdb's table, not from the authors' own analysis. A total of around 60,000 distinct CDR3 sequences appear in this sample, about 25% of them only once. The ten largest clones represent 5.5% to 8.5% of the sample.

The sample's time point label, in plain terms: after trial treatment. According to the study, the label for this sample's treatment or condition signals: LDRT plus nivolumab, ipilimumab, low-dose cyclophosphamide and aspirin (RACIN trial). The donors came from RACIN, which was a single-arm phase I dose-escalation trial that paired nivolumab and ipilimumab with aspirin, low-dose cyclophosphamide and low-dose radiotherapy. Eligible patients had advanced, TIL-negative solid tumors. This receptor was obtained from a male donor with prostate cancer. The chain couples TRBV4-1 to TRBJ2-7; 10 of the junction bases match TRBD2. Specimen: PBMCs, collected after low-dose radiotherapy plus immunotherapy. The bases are TGCGCCAGCAGCCACGTGAACGTGGGACTAGCGCAGGACGAGCAGTACTTC. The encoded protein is CASSHVNVGLAQDEQYF.